One and the same sample provided the 21 T cell receptor beta chains below, sequenced in a study of beta chain features in type 1 diabetes. Isolated RNA was reverse transcribed in full, so expressed TCRB transcripts were sequenced. Measured with immunoSEQ multiplex PCR; TCRdb has only the in-frame clones, and not every one. The sample contains approximately 140,000 clones, about a tenth of which appear only once. The source material was central memory CD4+ T cells from blood. These receptors came from a woman in her forties in good health.

In this sample, this clone turned up many times. The rearrangement uses TRBV29-1 and TRBJ1-2, with D uncertain. This CDR3 comprises 9 residues. Germline CDR1 SQVTM, CDR2 ANQGSEA. The ends were cut back, 7 bases at V and 8 bases at J, with 8 bases in the middle. CDR3 sequence (DNA): TGCAGCGCCGGGTCCGGCTACACCTTC. Amino acid sequence: CSAGSGYTF. Together with reference TRBV29-1 and TRBJ1-2, the CDR3 gives the full variable domain: SAVISQKPSRDICQRGTSLTIQCQVDSQVTMMFWYRQQPGQSLTLIATANQGSEATYESGFVIDKFPISRPNLTFSTLTVSNMSPEDSSIYLCSAGSGYTFGSGTRLTVV.

This clone turned up a few times. The J gene is TRBJ2-3, the V gene TRBV11-3; a weak D match, TRBD1 (6 bases). Germline assignment: CDR1 SGHNT and CDR2 YENEEA. The CDR3 consists of 17 residues. Between the trimmed V and J ends, which lost 5 bases and 6 bases, there was a span of 24 bases. CDR3 sequence: CASSPNRDANLGDTQYF. The CDR3 coding sequence is TGTGCCAGCAGCCCCAACAGGGATGCTAATTTAGGGGATACGCAGTATTTT.

The chain combines TRBV6-5 with TRBJ1-4, with D tentatively TRBD1 (5 bases). V dropped 2 bases and J dropped 0 bases, with 7 bases sitting between them. CDR1 is MNHEY and CDR2 is SVGAGI in the germline V gene. This CDR3 is 15 amino acids long. This CDR3 is CASSYGHPTNEKLFF. Here the CDR3 DNA reads TGTGCCAGCAGTTACGGACACCCAACTAATGAAAAACTGTTTTTT.

There are a few counts of this clone. The sample holds other DNA sequences that translate to the same CDR3. The J gene is TRBJ2-1, the V gene TRBV19; TRBD2 aligns across 10 bases. The CDR3 spans 15 residues. The V gene's germline CDR1 is LNHDA and CDR2 SQIVND (reference sequence). V trimming: 8 bases; J trimming: 4 bases; junction bases outside the gene matches: 8. As DNA, the CDR3 is TGTGCCAGTGGAGCTAGCGGGGGCCTGTACAATGAGCAGTTCTTC. As protein: CASGASGGLYNEQFF.

This clone was seen a single time. CDR3 region: CASTLMTGYGETQYF. The CDR3 DNA reads TGTGCCAGCACCCTAATGACAGGGTACGGGGAGACCCAGTACTTC. The chain employs TRBV5-4 and TRBJ2-5; 7 bases map to TRBD1. The CDR3 spans 15 residues. V trimming: 6 bases; J trimming: 5 bases; junction bases outside the gene matches: 13. CDR1 SGHNT and CDR2 YYREEE come from the germline V gene (reference sequence).

This clone was picked up a small number of times. The J gene is TRBJ1-5, the V gene TRBV6-1; the match to TRBD1 covers 8 bases. V was clipped by 6 bases and J by 6 bases; unmatched bases: 10. In germline, CDR1 is MNHNS, CDR2 SASEGT. There are 15 residues in the CDR3. This chain's CDR3 is CASSSIQGGSQPQHF. Written as DNA, the CDR3 is TGTGCCAGCAGCTCCATACAGGGGGGAAGTCAGCCCCAGCATTTT.

Only a few counts were recorded for this clone. V gene TRBV28 combines with J gene TRBJ1-2; D may be TRBD1 (6 bases). Trimming removed 3 bases from V and 4 bases from J, with 6 bases in between. Germline CDR1 reads MDHEN; CDR2 reads SYDVKM. The CDR3 is 12 residues long. The CDR3 is CASSLGAYGYTF. CDR3 bases: TGTGCCAGCAGTTTGGGGGCCTATGGCTACACCTTC.

This chain uses TRBV2 with TRBJ2-7; a weak D match, TRBD2 (6 bases). Germline values: CDR1 SNHLY, CDR2 FYNNEI. V was shortened by 8 bases and J by 2 bases, with 16 bases between the two germline ends. There are 14 residues in the CDR3. Here the CDR3 reads CASRPGRGTYEQYF. DNA for the CDR3: TGTGCCAGCCGCCCCGGGCGGGGAACCTACGAGCAGTACTTC. Drawing the rest from reference TRBV2 and TRBJ2-7, the complete variable domain is EPEVTQTPSHQVTQMGQEVILRCVPISNHLYFYWYRQILGQKVEFLVSFYNNEISEKSEIFDDQFSVERPDGSNFTLKIRSTKLEDSAMYFCASRPGRGTYEQYFGPGTRLTVT.

The V call is TRBV27, the J call TRBJ2-3; TRBD1 is a possible D gene (5 bases). CDR3 length equals 13 residues. Per germline, CDR1 MNHEY and CDR2 SMNVEV (reference sequence). V gave up 6 bases and J gave up 6 bases, with 13 bases separating them. The CDR3 protein is CASSWGDVDTQYF. In DNA, the CDR3 is TGTGCCAGCAGCTGGGGCGATGTCGATACGCAGTATTTT.

The CDR3 loop reads CASKLDRGTYEQYF. CDR3 bases: TGTGCCAGCAAACTCGACAGGGGGACCTACGAGCAGTACTTC. The rearrangement joins TRBV6-5 to TRBJ2-7, with 9 bases that match TRBD1. Germline CDR1 is MNHEY and CDR2 is SVGAGI. Unmatched junction bases numbered 6, after V lost 7 bases and J lost 2 bases. CDR3 length equals 14 residues.

The gene calls are TRBV19 and TRBJ2-6, with D possibly matching TRBD1 (5 bases). V shed 5 bases and J shed 2 bases, with 10 bases lying between them. CDR3 size: 15 residues. Per germline, CDR1 LNHDA and CDR2 SQIVND (reference sequence). Written as DNA, the CDR3 is TGTGCCAGTAGTCACGACAGCCCTGGGGCCAACGTCCTGACTTTC. Translation gives CASSHDSPGANVLTF.

V and J are TRBV5-8 and TRBJ1-2; no clear D gene. The germline V gene encodes CDR1 SGHTS and CDR2 YDEGEE. The CDR3 has 14 amino acids. V was trimmed by 3 bases and J by 2 bases, leaving 11 bases between them. The CDR3 nucleotides are TGTGCCAGCAGCTCCGGAGGCAGAAACTATGGCTACACCTTC. It codes for CASSSGGRNYGYTF.

V is TRBV7-9 and J is TRBJ2-7; 10 bases line up with TRBD2. CDR3 size: 15 residues. With 5 bases clipped from V and 7 bases from J, the junction kept 11 bases outside the gene matches. Germline assignment: CDR1 SEHNR and CDR2 FQNEAQ (reference sequence). The CDR3 coding sequence is TGTGCCAGCAGCCGAAGCGGGGGGGCAACGTGGGAGCAGTACTTC. It yields the protein CASSRSGGATWEQYF.

This clone was counted only a few times. CDR3: CASSSAAVGDQPQHF. Written as DNA, the CDR3 is TGTGCCAGCAGTTCGGCCGCTGTGGGCGATCAGCCCCAGCATTTT. The chain is built from TRBV28 and TRBJ1-5; no definite D call. Germline assignment: CDR1 MDHEN and CDR2 SYDVKM. The CDR3 extends over 15 amino acids. V was cut by 4 bases and J by 5 bases, with 15 bases left in between.

The genes are TRBV5-1 and TRBJ2-7; D ambiguous. This CDR3 comprises 13 residues. The V gene's germline CDR1 is SGHRS and CDR2 YFSETQ. V lost 0 bases and J lost 0, with 4 bases in between. This CDR3 is CASSLASSYEQYF. CDR3 nucleotides: TGCGCCAGCAGCTTGGCTAGCTCCTACGAGCAGTACTTC.

This clone has a handful of counts. V and J are TRBV6-5 and TRBJ1-2; D unclear. CDR1 and CDR2 from the germline V gene are MNHEY and SVGAGI. The CDR3 loop spans 14 amino acids. V lost 7 bases, J lost 4 bases, and 16 bases lay in between. For the CDR3, the DNA is TGTGCCAGCATCAAGCGGGCCTCCTCCTATGGCTACACCTTC. It translates to CASIKRASSYGYTF.

This clone showed up just a few times. The V gene is TRBV2, the J gene TRBJ2-1, with a possible D match to TRBD2 (5 bases). The CDR3 consists of 11 residues. Per germline, CDR1 SNHLY and CDR2 FYNNEI. V was pared by 5 bases and J by 12 bases, with 11 bases between. This chain's CDR3 is CASSPPSGQFF. The CDR3 bases are TGTGCCAGCAGTCCCCCGAGCGGGCAGTTCTTC.

This clone has more than one count but fewer than ten. The chain carries TRBV5-4 and TRBJ2-3; D perhaps matches TRBD2 (6 bases). There are 16 residues in the CDR3. The germline gives CDR1 SGHNT, CDR2 YYREEE (reference sequence). Between the trimmed V and J ends, which lost 0 bases and 1 base, there was a span of 12 bases. The CDR3 loop reads CASSLGQGGGTDTQYF. For the CDR3, the DNA is TGTGCCAGCAGCTTGGGGCAGGGAGGCGGCACAGATACGCAGTATTTT. The whole variable domain, filled in from reference TRBV5-4 and TRBJ2-3, reads ETGVTQSPTHLIKTRGQQVTLRCSSQSGHNTVSWYQQALGQGPQFIFQYYREEENGRGNFPPRFSGLQFPNYSSELNVNALELDDSALYLCASSLGQGGGTDTQYFGPGTRLTVL.

The gene calls are TRBV5-6 and TRBJ1-4; 9 nucleotides align to TRBD1. CDR3 length: 17 residues. Germline assignment: CDR1 SGHDT and CDR2 YYEEEE. J lost 0 bases, V lost 4 bases, and 7 bases had no gene match. The CDR3: CASSPMGQGATNEKLFF. The CDR3 coding sequence is TGTGCCAGCAGCCCTATGGGACAGGGAGCAACTAATGAAAAACTGTTTTTT.

The chain is built from TRBV9 and TRBJ1-1, with TRBD1 matching 7 bases. The CDR3 is 17 amino acids. In germline, CDR1 is SGDLS, CDR2 YYNGEE. With 0 bases clipped from V and 0 bases from J, the junction kept 8 bases outside the gene matches. The CDR3 protein is CASSVGSLGQMNTEAFF. CDR3 in DNA: TGTGCCAGCAGCGTAGGGAGTTTGGGACAGATGAACACTGAAGCTTTCTTT.

This clone was counted a few times. The chain carries TRBV7-2 and TRBJ1-3; TRBD1 matches 8 bases. V gave up 1 base and J gave up 5 bases; unmatched junction bases: 7. CDR1 and CDR2 (germline): SGHTA, FQGNSA. CDR3 size: 16 residues. CDR3 sequence (DNA): TGTGCCAGCAGCTTAGGTAGACAGGGGAAGCGAAACACCATATATTTT. Amino acids: CASSLGRQGKRNTIYF. The full variable domain, its missing parts supplied by reference TRBV7-2 and TRBJ1-3, is GAGVSQSPSNKVTEKGKDVELRCDPISGHTALYWYRQSLGQGLEFLIYFQGNSAPDKSGLPSDRFSAERTGGSVSTLTIQRTQQEDSAVYLCASSLGRQGKRNTIYFGEGSWLTVV.